The 22 T cell receptor beta chains listed next were all sequenced from one sample in a study of PD-L1 blockade in urothelial cancer. The table came from immunoSEQ multiplex PCR; TCRdb's copy has only in-frame clones and leaves some out. The repertoire holds some 84,000 clones, with roughly 80% as singletons. The sequences come from PBMCs, collected around atezolizumab (anti-PD-L1) treatment. These receptors came from a man in his 70s with urothelial cancer.

This clone was seen only once. The J gene is TRBJ2-1, the V gene TRBV6-6; D might be TRBD2 (6 bases). The V end was cut by 2 bases, the J end by 6 bases, with 14 bases between. This CDR3 region has 15 residues. CDR1 is MNHNY and CDR2 is SVGAGI in the germline V gene (reference sequence). For the CDR3, the DNA is TGTGCCAGCAGTTACGTGGGGGGAGAGGGCAATGAGCAGTTCTTC. Protein sequence: CASSYVGGEGNEQFF.

The CDR3 here is CASSYYPQGAEQFF. Here the CDR3 DNA reads TGTGCCAGCTCATATTATCCACAGGGGGCCGAGCAGTTCTTC. The rearrangement links TRBV18 to TRBJ2-1; 9 bases agree with TRBD1. Germline CDR1 is KGHSH and CDR2 is LQKENI. V shed 5 bases and J 10 bases; nucleotides not matched to a gene: 9. This CDR3 spans 14 amino acids.

This chain's CDR3 is CARGQGPTNEKLFF. The CDR3 nucleotides are TGTGCCAGGGGACAGGGGCCAACTAATGAAAAACTGTTTTTT. V usage is TRBV6-7 and J usage is TRBJ1-4; 10 bases are a match to TRBD1. TRBV6-7 is reported as an ORF; its role is uncertain. With 9 bases clipped from V and 0 bases from J, the junction kept 1 base outside the gene matches. This CDR3 is 14 amino acids long.

The V call is TRBV27, the J call TRBJ2-5; possible D gene TRBD1, 5 bases. Germline CDR1 reads MNHEY; CDR2 reads SMNVEV (reference sequence). The CDR3 length is 14 residues. V shed 2 bases and J shed 4 bases, with 11 bases lying between them. CDR3 loop: CASSLGRVAETQYF. The CDR3 DNA sequence: TGTGCCAGCAGTTTAGGCAGGGTGGCAGAGACCCAGTACTTC.

The rearrangement links TRBV5-4 to TRBJ1-1, with D unresolved. The CDR3 runs to 13 residues. V was shortened by 4 bases and J by 3 bases, with 10 bases between the two germline ends. CDR1 and CDR2 from the germline V gene are SGHNT and YYREEE (reference sequence). The CDR3 nucleotides read TGTGCCAGCAGCCGCGGTATGGACACTGAAGCTTTCTTT. Protein product: CASSRGMDTEAFF.

This sequence joins TRBV4-3 and TRBJ1-3; 10 positions agree with TRBD1. The CDR3 totals 13 residues. CDR1 is LGHNA, CDR2 YSLEER, per germline. Trimming removed 5 bases from V and 10 bases from J; junction bases left unmatched: 5. The CDR3, as DNA: TGCGCCAGCAGCTATGGGACAGGGGAAACCATATATTTT. Residues: CASSYGTGETIYF.

CDR3 protein: CASSYSNSRDTQYF. The DNA for the CDR3 is TGTGCCAGCAGTTACTCGAACTCGCGGGATACGCAGTATTTT. The V call is TRBV6-5, the J call TRBJ2-3; no firm D call. The germline V and J ends were trimmed by 0 bases and 6 bases, with 10 bases remaining between them. The CDR3 is made up of 14 amino acids. Germline V gene data show CDR1 as MNHEY and CDR2 as SVGAGI.

The chain carries TRBV5-1 and TRBJ2-7, with TRBD2 matching over 11 bases. Per germline, CDR1 SGHRS and CDR2 YFSETQ. This CDR3 has 14 amino acids. Trimming at V came to 2 bases and at J to 2 bases, leaving 0 bases not matched to a gene. The DNA of the CDR3 is TGCGCCAGCAGCTTACTAGCGGGAGCCTACGAGCAGTACTTC. Translating gives CASSLLAGAYEQYF.

The chain links TRBV12-5 to TRBJ2-3; D ambiguous. Looked up from germline, CDR1 is LGHNT and CDR2 is FRNRAP. V dropped 8 bases and J dropped 0 bases, with 12 bases sitting between them. The CDR3 is 14 amino acids. This CDR3 is CASYAKTSTDTQYF. CDR3 bases: TGTGCTAGTTATGCGAAGACAAGCACAGATACGCAGTATTTT.

The V call is TRBV21-1, the J call TRBJ1-2. TRBV21-1 corresponds to a pseudogene. The CDR3 is 17 amino acids. In nucleotides, the CDR3 is TGTGCCAGCTCCTTTGAACGCCCGGGGGGATGCAACTATGGCTACACCTTC. Translation: CASSFERPGGCNYGYTF.

The chain recombines TRBV14 with TRBJ2-1; 12 bases map to TRBD2. V dropped 0 bases and J dropped 6; count of bases not matched to a gene: 3. CDR3 size: 16 residues. Germline-derived CDR1 and CDR2 are SGHDN and FVKESK. The CDR3 here is CASSQDTSGRSNEQFF. The CDR3 bases are TGTGCCAGCAGCCAAGACACTAGCGGGAGGTCCAATGAGCAGTTCTTC.

CDR3 residues: CASSLWGVGSNEQFF. The CDR3 region has the DNA TGTGCCAGCAGCTTATGGGGGGTAGGGAGCAATGAGCAGTTCTTC. The V call is TRBV7-2, the J call TRBJ2-1, with D possibly matching TRBD2 (6 bases). Trimming shortened V by 2 bases and J by 6 bases, and 14 bases separated the two germline ends. CDR1 is SGHTA, CDR2 FQGNSA, per germline. There are 15 residues in the CDR3.

A single count supports this clone. In DNA, the CDR3 is TGCGCCAGCAGAAATGGACAGGGGCACTACGAGCAGTACTTC. Its protein product is CASRNGQGHYEQYF. This chain uses TRBV5-1 with TRBJ2-7, with 9 bases aligning to TRBD1. This CDR3 is built from 14 residues. Germline CDR1 reads SGHRS; CDR2 reads YFSETQ. J was trimmed by 3 bases and V by 5 bases; bases with no gene match: 6.

The V and J genes are TRBV11-3 and TRBJ2-7, with a tentative D call TRBD1 (6 bases). Germline CDR1 is SGHNT and CDR2 is YENEEA. This CDR3 has 14 amino acids. The V and J ends lost 3 bases and 4 bases respectively, with 13 bases between them. DNA of the CDR3: TGTGCCAGCAGCTTGTCCTGGCAGGGGTACGAGCAGTACTTC. Its translation is CASSLSWQGYEQYF. The full variable domain, completed using reference TRBV11-3 and TRBJ2-7, is EAGVVQSPRYKIIEKKQPVAFWCNPISGHNTLYWYLQNLGQGPELLIRYENEEAVDDSQLPKDRFSAERLKGVDSTLKIQPAELGDSAVYLCASSLSWQGYEQYFGPGTRLTVT.

The CDR3 loop reads CASSLTLTGEGNTIYF. DNA of the CDR3: TGCGCCAGCAGCCTCACCCTGACAGGGGAGGGAAACACCATATATTTT. The chain combines TRBV5-1 with TRBJ1-3, with TRBD1 identical over 8 bases. Germline assignment: CDR1 SGHRS and CDR2 YFSETQ. The CDR3 consists of 16 residues. Losses at the gene ends were 4 bases for V and 4 bases for J; bases not matched to a gene: 10. The full variable domain, in which reference TRBV5-1 and TRBJ1-3 provide the parts outside the CDR3, is KAGVTQTPRYLIKTRGQQVTLSCSPISGHRSVSWYQQTPGQGLQFLFEYFSETQRNKGNFPGRFSGRQFSNSRSEMNVSTLELGDSALYLCASSLTLTGEGNTIYFGEGSWLTVV.

This clone was seen only a few times. The chain links TRBV5-1 to TRBJ1-6, with D hard to call. The CDR3 runs 14 residues. Trimming stripped 3 bases from V and 6 bases from J, with 10 bases between. The germline CDR1 and CDR2 sequences are SGHRS and YFSETQ. CDR3 in amino acids: CASSSSDPNSPLHF. The CDR3 region has the DNA TGCGCCAGCAGCTCCAGCGACCCTAATTCACCCCTCCACTTT.

The chain employs TRBV4-1 and TRBJ2-5, with D perhaps TRBD2 (5 bases). Germline V gene sequence: CDR1 MGHRA, CDR2 YSYEKL. The CDR3 runs to 14 residues. Trimming took 1 base from V and 5 from J, leaving 11 bases between them. The chain's CDR3 is CASSQGPPGETQYF. Written as DNA, the CDR3 is TGCGCCAGCAGCCAAGGCCCCCCGGGGGAGACCCAGTACTTC.

The chain recombines TRBV21-1 with TRBJ2-1; the listed D gene, TRBD2, was not tested against the DNA. TRBV21-1 is a pseudogene segment. The CDR3 covers 11 residues. The CDR3 reads CASSPRCEQFF. The CDR3 DNA reads TGTGCCAGCAGCCCTAGGTGTGAGCAGTTCTTC.

The rearrangement uses TRBV5-1 and TRBJ2-7; TRBD1 matches at 7 bases. CDR1 and CDR2 (germline): SGHRS, YFSETQ. Trimming took 5 bases from V and 0 from J; bases not matched to a gene: 5. The CDR3 sequence is 14 residues long. CDR3 amino acids: CASRTGTSSYEQYF. The CDR3 nucleotides read TGCGCCAGCAGGACAGGGACAAGCTCCTACGAGCAGTACTTC.

This clone was seen only a few times. This chain connects TRBV2 to TRBJ1-2; D is unclear. Trimming took off 4 bases at V and 7 bases at J, with 13 bases between the two ends. This CDR3 region has 13 residues. Germline V gene data show CDR1 as SNHLY and CDR2 as FYNNEI. CDR3 residues: CASSGPGGGGYTF. For the CDR3, the DNA is TGTGCCAGCAGTGGGCCGGGTGGAGGTGGCTACACCTTC.

The chain couples TRBV18 to TRBJ1-2; TRBD1 agrees at 7 bases. This CDR3 region has 13 residues. The V gene's germline CDR1 is KGHSH and CDR2 LQKENI. Trimming cost V 6 bases and J 1 base; bases outside gene matches: 2. CDR3 residues: CASSTGFNYGYTF. The CDR3 DNA is TGTGCCAGCTCGACAGGGTTTAACTATGGCTACACCTTC.

This chain uses TRBV5-1 with TRBJ2-5, with TRBD2 identical over 11 bases. Trimming removed 4 bases from V and 1 base from J; junction bases left unmatched: 3. Germline V gives CDR1 SGHRS, CDR2 YFSETQ. This CDR3 spans 15 amino acids. The CDR3 protein is CASSITSGGQETQYF. The CDR3 coding sequence is TGCGCCAGCAGCATCACTAGCGGGGGCCAAGAGACCCAGTACTTC.